This TCR beta chain stems from a study of T cells in localized non-small cell lung cancer. Measured with immunoSEQ multiplex PCR; TCRdb has only the in-frame clones, and not every one. Of 25,000 to 30,000 clones listed, roughly 80% are singletons. General study findings and limits: Uninvolved adjacent lung had the highest recorded T cell clonality, with tumor below it. Higher adjacent-lung clonality was associated with shorter survival. Appearing in adjacent lung were a median roughly 60 of the top 100 tumor clones. The study sequenced only one region of the tumor. As a result, intratumor heterogeneity could not be excluded and remains possible.

Remarks on this clone: The target antigen is unknown.

The CDR3 contains 14 residues. Trimming removed 5 bases at V and 1 base at J, with 9 bases between. Germline lookup yields CDR1 GTSNPN and CDR2 SVGIG (reference sequence). The chain recombines TRBV30 with TRBJ2-6; the D gene is possibly TRBD2 (5 bases). This receptor was taken from a woman aged 35-75 years with stage I lung adenocarcinoma. The specimen was peripheral blood, collected before any cancer treatment. CDR3 in amino acids: CAWGPGSGANVLTF. In DNA form, the CDR3 reads TGTGCCTGGGGACCGGGGTCTGGGGCCAACGTCCTGACTTTC.